What follows are 9 T cell receptor beta chains derived from one specimen sequenced in a study of PD-L1 blockade in urothelial cancer. Profiled with immunoSEQ multiplex PCR; TCRdb holds only in-frame clones, not every one. This sample yields some 74,000 clones, of which 85% are seen a single time; about 6.9% belongs to the top ten. The time point is: pretreatment peripheral blood. This material consisted of PBMCs, taken around atezolizumab (anti-PD-L1) treatment. Receptor source: a man in his forties or fifties with urothelial cancer.

The chain is built from TRBV6-5 and TRBJ1-1; D not certain. The V gene lost 4 bases and the J gene lost 6 bases, with 12 bases spanning the gap. From germline, CDR1 is MNHEY and CDR2 SVGAGI. The CDR3 sequence is 13 residues long. The CDR3 nucleotides are TGTGCCAGCAGTTGGCGGGGAGGGTCTGAAGCTTTCTTT. This gives the protein CASSWRGGSEAFF.

This clone came up once. The V call is TRBV19, the J call TRBJ1-2; TRBD1 is a possible D gene (5 bases). The CDR3 is 13 residues long. The V end was cut by 8 bases, the J end by 5 bases, with 15 bases between. The germline CDR1 and CDR2 sequences are LNHDA and SQIVND (reference sequence). The CDR3 spells CASSPGTEYGYTF. The CDR3 region has the DNA TGTGCCAGTTCTCCCGGGACTGAGTATGGCTACACCTTC.

The chain recombines TRBV5-5 with TRBJ2-3; 8 positions match TRBD2. The length of the CDR3 is 13 residues. Trimming at V came to 2 bases and at J to 12 bases, leaving 8 bases not matched to a gene. CDR1 and CDR2 from the germline V gene are SGHKS and YYEKEE (reference sequence). CDR3 sequence reads: CASSLEWTSPQYF. In nucleotides, the CDR3 is TGTGCCAGCAGCTTAGAATGGACTAGCCCTCAGTATTTT.

The genes are TRBV6-1 and TRBJ2-1, with a tentative D call TRBD2 (6 bases). V was shortened by 1 base and J by 1 base, with 20 bases between the two germline ends. This CDR3 has 19 amino acids. Germline values: CDR1 MNHNS, CDR2 SASEGT. The CDR3 DNA sequence: TGTGCCAGCAGTGAAGACGGTTATGGGATTAGCGGATCCTACAATGAGCAGTTCTTC. Translating gives CASSEDGYGISGSYNEQFF.

The chain combines TRBV7-2 with TRBJ1-3; D gene ambiguous. Germline CDR1 reads SGHTA; CDR2 reads FQGNSA. CDR3 length: 16 amino acids. The V end was cut by 0 bases, the J end by 0 bases, with 9 bases between. DNA for the CDR3: TGTGCCAGCAGCTTAGCAGTGCGCTCCTCTGGAAACACCATATATTTT. Translating gives CASSLAVRSSGNTIYF.

CDR3 sequence: CASSNYGTGGGNQPQHF. The CDR3 DNA sequence: TGTGCCAGTAGTAACTACGGGACAGGGGGTGGAAATCAGCCCCAGCATTTT. This chain links TRBV19 with TRBJ1-5; 11 nucleotides agree with TRBD1. This CDR3 spans 17 amino acids. V shed 4 bases, J shed 4 bases, and the junction held 9 bases outside the gene matches. Germline CDR1 LNHDA, CDR2 SQIVND (reference sequence).

The chain couples TRBV2 to TRBJ1-2; D call uncertain. Trimming cost V 8 bases and J 9 bases, with 13 bases left between them. CDR3 size: 11 residues. Germline V gene lookup returns CDR1 SNHLY and CDR2 FYNNEI. CDR3 in amino acids: CASRWADSYTF. The CDR3 DNA sequence: TGTGCCAGCCGGTGGGCCGATAGCTACACCTTC.

CDR3 in amino acids: CASRQDQETQYF. The CDR3 DNA sequence: TGTGCCAGCCGACAAGACCAAGAGACCCAGTACTTC. This rearrangement joins TRBV19 to TRBJ2-5, with D unclear. CDR1 is LNHDA and CDR2 is SQIVND in the germline V gene (reference sequence). There are 12 residues in the CDR3. Trimming stripped 9 bases from V and 0 bases from J, with 8 bases between.

This clone has a single count. This chain links TRBV7-8 with TRBJ2-1; 10 nucleotides match TRBD2. This CDR3 spans 15 amino acids. The V gene end was trimmed by 2 bases and the J gene end by 8 bases; junction bases not matched to a gene: 6. In germline, CDR1 is SGHVS, CDR2 FQNEAQ. CDR3 sequence (DNA): TGTGCCAGCAGCTTAAGCGGGAGGGCCCTCGATGAGCAGTTCTTC. This translates into CASSLSGRALDEQFF. The full variable domain, in which reference TRBV7-8 and TRBJ2-1 provide the parts outside the CDR3, is GAGVSQSPRYKVAKRGQDVALRCDPISGHVSLFWYQQALGQGPEFLTYFQNEAQLDKSGLPSDRFFAERPEGSVSTLKIQRTQQEDSAVYLCASSLSGRALDEQFFGPGTRLTVL.